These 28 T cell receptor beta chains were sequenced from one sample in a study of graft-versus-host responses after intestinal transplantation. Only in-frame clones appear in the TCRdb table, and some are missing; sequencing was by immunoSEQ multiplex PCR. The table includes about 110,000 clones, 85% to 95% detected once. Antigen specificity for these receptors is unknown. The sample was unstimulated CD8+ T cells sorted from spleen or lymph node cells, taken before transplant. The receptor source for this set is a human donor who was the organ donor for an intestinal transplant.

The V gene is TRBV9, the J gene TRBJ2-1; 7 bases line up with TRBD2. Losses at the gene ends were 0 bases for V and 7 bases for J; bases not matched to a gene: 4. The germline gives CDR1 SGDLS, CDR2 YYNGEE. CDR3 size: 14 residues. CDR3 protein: CASSVGGGPNEQFF. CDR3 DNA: TGTGCCAGCAGCGTAGGGGGAGGGCCGAATGAGCAGTTCTTC. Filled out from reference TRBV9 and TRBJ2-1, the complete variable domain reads DSGVTQTPKHLITATGQRVTLRCSPRSGDLSVYWYQQSLDQGLQFLIQYYNGEERAKGNILERFSAQQFPDLHSELNLSSLELGDSALYFCASSVGGGPNEQFFGPGTRLTVL.

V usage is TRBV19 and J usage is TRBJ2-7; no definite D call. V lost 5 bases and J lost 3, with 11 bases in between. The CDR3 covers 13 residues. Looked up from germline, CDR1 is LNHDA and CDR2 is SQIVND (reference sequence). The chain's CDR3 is CASSQVDRYEQYF. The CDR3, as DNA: TGTGCCAGTAGTCAGGTGGATCGCTACGAGCAGTACTTC. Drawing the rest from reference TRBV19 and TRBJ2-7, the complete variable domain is DGGITQSPKYLFRKEGQNVTLSCEQNLNHDAMYWYRQDPGQGLRLIYYSQIVNDFQKGDIAEGYSVSREKKESFPLTVTSAQKNPTAFYLCASSQVDRYEQYFGPGTRLTVT.

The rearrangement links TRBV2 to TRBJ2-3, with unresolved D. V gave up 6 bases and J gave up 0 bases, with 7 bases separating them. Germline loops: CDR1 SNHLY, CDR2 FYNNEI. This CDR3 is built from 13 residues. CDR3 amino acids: CASRGGSTDTQYF. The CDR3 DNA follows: TGTGCCAGCAGAGGCGGAAGCACAGATACGCAGTATTTT.

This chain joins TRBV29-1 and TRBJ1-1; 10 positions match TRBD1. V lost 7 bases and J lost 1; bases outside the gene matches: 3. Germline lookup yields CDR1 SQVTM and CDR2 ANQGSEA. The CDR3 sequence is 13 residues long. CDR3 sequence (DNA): TGCAGCGGGACAGGGGGGGAGAACACTGAAGCTTTCTTT. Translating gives CSGTGGENTEAFF.

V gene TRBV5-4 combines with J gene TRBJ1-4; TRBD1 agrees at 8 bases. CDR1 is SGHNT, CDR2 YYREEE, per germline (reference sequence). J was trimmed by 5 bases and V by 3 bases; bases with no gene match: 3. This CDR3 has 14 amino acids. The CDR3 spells CASSSDRGNEKLFF. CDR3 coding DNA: TGTGCCAGCAGCTCCGACAGGGGCAATGAAAAACTGTTTTTT. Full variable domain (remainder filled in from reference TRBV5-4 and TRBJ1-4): ETGVTQSPTHLIKTRGQQVTLRCSSQSGHNTVSWYQQALGQGPQFIFQYYREEENGRGNFPPRFSGLQFPNYSSELNVNALELDDSALYLCASSSDRGNEKLFFGSGTQLSVL.

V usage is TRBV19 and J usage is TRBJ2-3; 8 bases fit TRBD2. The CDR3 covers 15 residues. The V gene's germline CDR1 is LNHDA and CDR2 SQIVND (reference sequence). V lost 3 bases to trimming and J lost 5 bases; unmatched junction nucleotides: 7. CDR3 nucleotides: TGTGCCAGTAGTATGTACGGGAGGGCCGTAGATACGCAGTATTTT. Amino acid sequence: CASSMYGRAVDTQYF.

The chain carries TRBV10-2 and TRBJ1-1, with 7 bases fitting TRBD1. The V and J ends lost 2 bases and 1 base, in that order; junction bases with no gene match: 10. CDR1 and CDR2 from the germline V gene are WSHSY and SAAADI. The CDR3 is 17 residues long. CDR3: CASSEPRQGLWNTEAFF. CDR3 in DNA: TGCGCCAGCAGTGAGCCTAGACAGGGACTCTGGAACACTGAAGCTTTCTTT.

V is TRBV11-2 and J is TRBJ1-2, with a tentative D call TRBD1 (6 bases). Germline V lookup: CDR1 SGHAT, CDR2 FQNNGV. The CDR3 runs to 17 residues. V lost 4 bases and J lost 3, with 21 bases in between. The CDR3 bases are TGTGCCAGCAGCTCATTAAAACAGGGAATTAGGCACTATGGCTACACCTTC. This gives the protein CASSSLKQGIRHYGYTF.

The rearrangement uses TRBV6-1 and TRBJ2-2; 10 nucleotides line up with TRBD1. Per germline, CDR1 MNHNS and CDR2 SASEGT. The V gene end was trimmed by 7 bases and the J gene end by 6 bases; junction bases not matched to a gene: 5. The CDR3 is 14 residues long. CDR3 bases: TGTGCCAGCAAGGACAGGGGGATCGCCGGGGAGCTGTTTTTT. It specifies CASKDRGIAGELFF.

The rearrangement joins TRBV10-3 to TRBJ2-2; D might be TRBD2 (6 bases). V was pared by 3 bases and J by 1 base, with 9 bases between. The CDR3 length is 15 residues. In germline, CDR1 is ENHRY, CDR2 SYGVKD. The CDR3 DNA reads TGTGCCATCAGTGAACTTAGCGGGAACACCGGGGAGCTGTTTTTT. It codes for CAISELSGNTGELFF.

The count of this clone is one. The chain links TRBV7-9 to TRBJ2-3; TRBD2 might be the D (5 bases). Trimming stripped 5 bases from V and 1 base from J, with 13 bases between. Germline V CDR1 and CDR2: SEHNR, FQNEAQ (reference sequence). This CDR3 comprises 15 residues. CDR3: CASSPPSIGTDTQYF. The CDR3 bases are TGTGCCAGCAGCCCTCCTAGCATAGGCACAGATACGCAGTATTTT. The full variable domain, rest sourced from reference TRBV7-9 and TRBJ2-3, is DTGVSQNPRHKITKRGQNVTFRCDPISEHNRLYWYRQTLGQGPEFLTYFQNEAQLEKSRLLSDRFSAERPKGSFSTLEIQRTEQGDSAMYLCASSPPSIGTDTQYFGPGTRLTVL.

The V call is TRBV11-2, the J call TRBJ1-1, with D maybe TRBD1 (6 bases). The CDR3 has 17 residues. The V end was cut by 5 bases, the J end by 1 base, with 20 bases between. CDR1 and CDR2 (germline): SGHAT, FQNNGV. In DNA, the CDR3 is TGTGCCAGCAGCCCCCGATCACAGGGAAGAGCGAACACTGAAGCTTTCTTT. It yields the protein CASSPRSQGRANTEAFF.

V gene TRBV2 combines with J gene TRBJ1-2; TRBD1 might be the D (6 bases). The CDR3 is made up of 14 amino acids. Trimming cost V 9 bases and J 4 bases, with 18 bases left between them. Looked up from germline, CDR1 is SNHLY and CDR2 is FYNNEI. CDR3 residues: CASPRAGATYGYTF. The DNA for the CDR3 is TGTGCCAGTCCGAGGGCAGGGGCGACCTATGGCTACACCTTC.

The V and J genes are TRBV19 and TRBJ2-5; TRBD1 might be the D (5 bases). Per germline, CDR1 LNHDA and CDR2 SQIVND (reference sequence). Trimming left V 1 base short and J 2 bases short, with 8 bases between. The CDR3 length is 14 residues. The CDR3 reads CASSIGAGQETQYF. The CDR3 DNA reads TGTGCCAGTAGTATAGGCGCAGGGCAAGAGACCCAGTACTTC.

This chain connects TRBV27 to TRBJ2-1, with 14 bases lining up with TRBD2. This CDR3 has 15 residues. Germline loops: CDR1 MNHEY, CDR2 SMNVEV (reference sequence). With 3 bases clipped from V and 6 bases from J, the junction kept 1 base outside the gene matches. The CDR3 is CASSFGLAGGNEQFF. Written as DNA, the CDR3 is TGTGCCAGCAGTTTCGGACTAGCGGGAGGCAATGAGCAGTTCTTC.

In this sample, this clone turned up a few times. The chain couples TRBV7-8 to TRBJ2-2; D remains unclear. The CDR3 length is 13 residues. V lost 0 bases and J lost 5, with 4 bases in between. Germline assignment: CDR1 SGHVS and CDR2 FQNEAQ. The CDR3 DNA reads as TGTGCCAGCAGCTTAGCGGGGACCGGGGAGCTGTTTTTT. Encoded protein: CASSLAGTGELFF.

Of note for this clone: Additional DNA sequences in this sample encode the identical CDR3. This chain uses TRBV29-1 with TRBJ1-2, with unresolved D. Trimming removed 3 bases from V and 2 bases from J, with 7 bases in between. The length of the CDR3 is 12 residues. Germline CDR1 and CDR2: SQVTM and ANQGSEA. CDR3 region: CSVDSGNYGYTF. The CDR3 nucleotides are TGCAGCGTTGATTCGGGAAACTATGGCTACACCTTC.

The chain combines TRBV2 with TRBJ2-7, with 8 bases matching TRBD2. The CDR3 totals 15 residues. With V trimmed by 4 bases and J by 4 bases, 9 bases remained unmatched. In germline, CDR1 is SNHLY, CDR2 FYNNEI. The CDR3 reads CASSASGSGVYEQYF. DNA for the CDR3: TGTGCCAGCAGTGCGAGCGGGAGCGGGGTTTACGAGCAGTACTTC.

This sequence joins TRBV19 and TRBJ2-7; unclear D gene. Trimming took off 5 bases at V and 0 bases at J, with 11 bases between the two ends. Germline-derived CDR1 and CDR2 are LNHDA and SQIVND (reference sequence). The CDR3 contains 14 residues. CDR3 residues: CASSYFAFSYEQYF. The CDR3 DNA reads TGTGCCAGTAGTTACTTTGCGTTCTCCTACGAGCAGTACTTC.

This CDR3 is CASSSLTGLEYGYTF. CDR3 coding DNA: TGTGCCAGCAGCTCACTAACAGGGTTGGAGTATGGCTACACCTTC. The genes are TRBV11-2 and TRBJ1-2; D is perhaps TRBD1 (6 bases). This CDR3 spans 15 amino acids. Germline V CDR1 and CDR2: SGHAT, FQNNGV. Deletions cut 4 bases from V and 5 bases from J, with 17 bases between.

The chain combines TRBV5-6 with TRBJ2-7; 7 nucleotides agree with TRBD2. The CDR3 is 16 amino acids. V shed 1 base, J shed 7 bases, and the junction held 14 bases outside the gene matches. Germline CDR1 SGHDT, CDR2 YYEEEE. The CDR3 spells CASSLFASGELGEQYF. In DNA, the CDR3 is TGTGCCAGCAGCTTGTTTGCTAGCGGCGAGTTGGGGGAGCAGTACTTC.

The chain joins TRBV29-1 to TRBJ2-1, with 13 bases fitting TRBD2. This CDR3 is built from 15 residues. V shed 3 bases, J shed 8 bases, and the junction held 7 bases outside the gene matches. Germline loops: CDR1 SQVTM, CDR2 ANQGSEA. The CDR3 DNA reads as TGCAGCGTTGACCCAGGACTAGCGGGAGTGGATGAGCAGTTCTTC. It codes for CSVDPGLAGVDEQFF.

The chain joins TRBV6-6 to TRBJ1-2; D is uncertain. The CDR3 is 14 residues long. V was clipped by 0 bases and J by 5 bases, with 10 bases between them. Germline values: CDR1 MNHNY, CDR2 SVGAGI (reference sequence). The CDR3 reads CASSYSGGNYGYTF. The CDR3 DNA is TGTGCCAGCAGTTACTCGGGAGGAAATTATGGCTACACCTTC.

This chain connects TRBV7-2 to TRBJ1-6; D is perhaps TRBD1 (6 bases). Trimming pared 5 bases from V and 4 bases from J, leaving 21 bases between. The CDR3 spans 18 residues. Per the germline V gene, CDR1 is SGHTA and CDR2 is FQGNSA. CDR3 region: CASSPRQGSRMYNSPLHF. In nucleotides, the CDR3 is TGTGCCAGCAGCCCTAGGCAGGGGTCCCGTATGTATAATTCACCCCTCCACTTT. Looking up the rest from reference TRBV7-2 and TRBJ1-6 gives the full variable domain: GAGVSQSPSNKVTEKGKDVELRCDPISGHTALYWYRQSLGQGLEFLIYFQGNSAPDKSGLPSDRFSAERTGGSVSTLTIQRTQQEDSAVYLCASSPRQGSRMYNSPLHFGNGTRLTVT.

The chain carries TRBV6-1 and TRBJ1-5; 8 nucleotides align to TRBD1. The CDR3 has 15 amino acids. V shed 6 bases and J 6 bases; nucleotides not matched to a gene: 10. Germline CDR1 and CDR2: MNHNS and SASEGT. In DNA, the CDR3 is TGTGCCAGCAGAAGGAGACAGGGGAGGCTTCAGCCCCAGCATTTT. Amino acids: CASRRRQGRLQPQHF.

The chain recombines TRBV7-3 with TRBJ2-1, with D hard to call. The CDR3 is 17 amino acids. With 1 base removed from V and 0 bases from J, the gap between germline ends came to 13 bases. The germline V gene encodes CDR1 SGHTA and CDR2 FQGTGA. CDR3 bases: TGTGCCAGCAGCTTAAAAGCTGCGGTGAGCTCCTACAATGAGCAGTTCTTC. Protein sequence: CASSLKAAVSSYNEQFF.

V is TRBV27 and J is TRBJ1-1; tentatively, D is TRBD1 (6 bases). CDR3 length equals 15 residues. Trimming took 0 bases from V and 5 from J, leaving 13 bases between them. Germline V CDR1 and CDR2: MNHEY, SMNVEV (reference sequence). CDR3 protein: CASSLSPRGGTEAFF. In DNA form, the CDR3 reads TGTGCCAGCAGTTTATCACCCAGGGGTGGTACTGAAGCTTTCTTT.

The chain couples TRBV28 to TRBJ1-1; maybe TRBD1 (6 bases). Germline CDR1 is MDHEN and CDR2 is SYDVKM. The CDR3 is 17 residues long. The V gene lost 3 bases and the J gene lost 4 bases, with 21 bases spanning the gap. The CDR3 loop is CASSFVEAGAGSTEAFF. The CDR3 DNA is TGTGCCAGCAGTTTCGTGGAGGCAGGGGCGGGGTCCACTGAAGCTTTCTTT.